These 2 T cell receptor beta chains share one sample of origin, sequenced in a study of cytomegalovirus exposure and HLA in healthy donors. Use of 60 Vbeta and 13 Jbeta primers characterized the PCR. Here immunoSEQ multiplex PCR was the method, and the copy in TCRdb shows in-frame clones only, minus some. The repertoire holds around 150,000 clones, roughly 79% seen once, with roughly 7% in the top ten. The sample consisted of PBMCs. The source is a male donor in good health and CMV-seropositive.

CDR3 sequence: CASSLGGGYNEQFF. DNA for the CDR3: TGTGCCAGCAGCTTAGGCGGCGGCTACAATGAGCAGTTCTTC. The chain recombines TRBV7-3 with TRBJ2-1; D ambiguous. Germline V gene lookup returns CDR1 SGHTA and CDR2 FQGTGA. Trimming took off 2 bases at V and 3 bases at J, with 8 bases between the two ends. CDR3 length: 14 residues. The whole variable domain, remainder taken from reference TRBV7-3 and TRBJ2-1, is GAGVSQTPSNKVTEKGKYVELRCDPISGHTALYWYRQSLGQGPEFLIYFQGTGAADDSGLPNDRFFAVRPEGSVSTLKIQRTERGDSAVYLCASSLGGGYNEQFFGPGTRLTVL.

This chain joins TRBV4-1 and TRBJ1-5, with D perhaps matching TRBD1 (6 bases). V dropped 3 bases and J dropped 1 base, with 10 bases sitting between them. Germline loops: CDR1 MGHRA, CDR2 YSYEKL. This CDR3 contains 15 residues. As DNA, the CDR3 is TGCGCCAGCAGCCAGGGGGCGCAGAGCAATCAGCCCCAGCATTTT. Translation: CASSQGAQSNQPQHF.